This T cell receptor (beta chain) was profiled in a study of blood T cell repertoires in COVID-19. Produced via immunoSEQ multiplex PCR; TCRdb's table is partial and in-frame only. The sample has approximately 140,000 clones; approximately 86% are singletons. The V end was cut by 1 base, the J end by 7 bases, with 23 bases between. Per the germline V gene, CDR1 is MNHNS and CDR2 is SASEGT. This CDR3 region has 17 residues. This clone was seen only once. The TCR was taken from a woman aged 55-69 years with acute or convalescent COVID-19. The sequenced sample consisted of peripheral blood. This sequence joins TRBV6-1 and TRBJ2-7; D possibly corresponds to TRBD1 (6 bases). DNA of the CDR3: TGTGCCAGCAGTGAAGAAAGGGACACGGGCCTCCTTTGGGAGCAGTACTTC. Its translation: CASSEERDTGLLWEQYF.